Listed below are T cell receptor beta chains from one sample, sequenced in a study of blood T cells in healthy people across ages. TCRdb fed the 5' RACE reads into MiXCR, producing one record per CDR3 protein. The repertoire holds more than 500,000 distinct CDR3 sequences, 27% seen once, with approximately 3.5% in the top ten. These data are also associated with another study on T cells of mothers and their children.

Sample: blood. The source of these receptors is a boy aged 2 to 10 in good health. Each CDR3 is given with its conserved first and last residue. Each record gives: J gene, V gene, clone size, D gene, CDR3 length, CDR3 DNA, CDR3 protein. D genes are given only for firm matches. Clone size is stated in some rows and not others, as once, few, many or a class when expanded.

J gene: TRBJ2-5; V gene: TRBV20-1; clone size: -; D gene: TRBD1; CDR3 length: 14; CDR3 DNA: TGCAGTGCTAGGACAGGGGCAAGCCAAGAGACCCAGTACTTC; CDR3 protein: CSARTGASQETQYF
J gene: TRBJ1-4; V gene: TRBV27; clone size: few; D gene: TRBD1; CDR3 length: 14; CDR3 DNA: TGTGCCAGCAGTTTTTCAGGGGGCAACGAAAAACTGTTTTTT; CDR3 protein: CASSFSGGNEKLFF
J gene: TRBJ1-5; V gene: TRBV6-1; clone size: -; D gene: -; CDR3 length: 15; CDR3 DNA: TGTGCCAGCAGTGAAGCTTTGGCGGCCTCATGGCCCCAGCATTTT; CDR3 protein: CASSEALAASWPQHF
J gene: TRBJ1-5; V gene: TRBV7-9; clone size: -; D gene: TRBD1; CDR3 length: 17; CDR3 DNA: TGTGCCAGCAGCTCGGGACAGGGAGCCTATAGCAATCAGCCCCAGCATTTT; CDR3 protein: CASSSGQGAYSNQPQHF
J gene: TRBJ2-7; V gene: TRBV29-1; clone size: few; D gene: -; CDR3 length: 11; CDR3 DNA: TGCAGCGGACTCAGTAGGTACGAGCAGTACTTC; CDR3 protein: CSGLSRYEQYF
J gene: TRBJ1-2; V gene: TRBV3-1; clone size: -; D gene: TRBD1; CDR3 length: 15; CDR3 DNA: TGTGCCAGCAGCCAAGCCCGGGACAGGAACTATGGCTACACCTTC; CDR3 protein: CASSQARDRNYGYTF
J gene: TRBJ1-2; V gene: TRBV7-2; clone size: -; D gene: TRBD1; CDR3 length: 15; CDR3 DNA: TGTGCCAGCAGCGCTACAGGGGGCGCAACTGGTGGCTACACCTTC; CDR3 protein: CASSATGGATGGYTF
J gene: TRBJ2-7; V gene: TRBV20-1; clone size: -; D gene: -; CDR3 length: 13; CDR3 DNA: TGCAGTGCCCCCCGAACTAGCCCCTACGAGCAGTACTTC; CDR3 protein: CSAPRTSPYEQYF
J gene: TRBJ1-4; V gene: TRBV6-1; clone size: few; D gene: TRBD1; CDR3 length: 16; CDR3 DNA: TGTGCCAGCAGCCCCGGGACAGGCCAATATAATGAAAAACTGTTTTTT; CDR3 protein: CASSPGTGQYNEKLFF
J gene: TRBJ2-7; V gene: TRBV6-1; clone size: -; D gene: TRBD1; CDR3 length: 13; CDR3 DNA: TGTGCCAGCAGTGAAGTCAACAGGGGCGAGCAGTACTTC; CDR3 protein: CASSEVNRGEQYF